Listed here are 21 T cell receptor beta chains from one sample, sequenced in a study of radiotherapy plus CTLA-4 blockade in lung cancer (dated by TCRdb to 2017 to 2018). Libraries came from the immunoSEQ multiplex PCR assay. Entries here come from immuneACCESS through TCRdb and include only in-frame sequences with V and J called. Some clones fail to appear in such tables; in the studies checked, an unresolved V gene covers under half of the shortfall, and the cause of the remainder is unknown. The sample profile shows about 77,000 clones; under 75% of them were found once. More than 8% of the sample is taken by the ten largest. The source material was peripheral blood, sampled from a patient treated with radiotherapy plus ipilimumab. These receptors came from a human donor with non-small cell lung cancer whose response to radiotherapy plus ipilimumab could not be evaluated.

The chain is built from TRBV2 and TRBJ1-1, with D hard to call. V was trimmed by 7 bases and J by 0 bases, leaving 9 bases between them. The germline gives CDR1 SNHLY, CDR2 FYNNEI. This CDR3 region has 13 residues. CDR3 sequence reads: CASTVSMNTEAFF. In DNA form, the CDR3 reads TGTGCCAGCACGGTGTCCATGAACACTGAAGCTTTCTTT.

This clone was picked up one time. The chain links TRBV28 to TRBJ1-1; D is ambiguous. Germline V gene data show CDR1 as MDHEN and CDR2 as SYDVKM. This CDR3 region has 14 residues. V lost 5 bases and J lost 1, with 11 bases in between. The CDR3 coding sequence is TGTGCCAGCAGTACCAACGGCGGGAACACTGAAGCTTTCTTT. Its protein product is CASSTNGGNTEAFF.

The table lists this clone with a few counts. The chain links TRBV5-1 to TRBJ2-2; TRBD1 is a possible D gene (6 bases). Germline-derived CDR1 and CDR2 are SGHRS and YFSETQ. Trimming stripped 4 bases from V and 5 bases from J, with 15 bases between. CDR3 length equals 15 residues. The CDR3 DNA sequence: TGCGCCAGCAGCACGACCCTTAGGGGGACCGGGGAGCTGTTTTTT. Encoded protein: CASSTTLRGTGELFF.

V gene TRBV7-2 combines with J gene TRBJ2-7; TRBD1 might be the D (5 bases). Deletions cut 6 bases from V and 0 bases from J, with 9 bases between. This CDR3 contains 13 residues. Germline V gives CDR1 SGHTA, CDR2 FQGNSA. The CDR3 DNA sequence: TGTGCCAGCAGGGGGCCCAGCTCCTACGAGCAGTACTTC. Translation gives CASRGPSSYEQYF.

This clone was found a few times. V is TRBV7-3 and J is TRBJ2-3; TRBD2 matches at 12 bases. The CDR3 totals 15 residues. Germline V gives CDR1 SGHTA, CDR2 FQGTGA. With 4 bases clipped from V and 4 bases from J, the junction kept 3 bases outside the gene matches. The CDR3 region is CASSSLAGGADTQYF. DNA for the CDR3: TGTGCCAGCAGCTCGCTAGCGGGAGGGGCAGATACGCAGTATTTT.

This clone turned up a few times. The V call is TRBV27, the J call TRBJ2-1; D is uncertain. The germline CDR1 and CDR2 sequences are MNHEY and SMNVEV (reference sequence). There are 14 residues in the CDR3. V lost 3 bases, J lost 6 bases, and 12 bases lay in between. The CDR3 region is CASSFRQSINEQFF. In DNA form, the CDR3 reads TGTGCCAGCAGTTTCAGGCAGTCGATCAATGAGCAGTTCTTC.

The CDR3 sequence: CAWSRDRKRPEAFF. CDR3 coding DNA: TGTGCCTGGAGTCGTGACAGGAAGAGACCTGAAGCTTTCTTT. The rearrangement uses TRBV30 and TRBJ1-1; perhaps TRBD1 as D (6 bases). V shed 2 bases and J shed 6 bases, with 16 bases lying between them. Germline lookup yields CDR1 GTSNPN and CDR2 SVGIG (reference sequence). CDR3 length: 14 amino acids. Complete variable domain (other parts from reference TRBV30 and TRBJ1-1): SQTIHQWPATLVQPVGSPLSLECTVEGTSNPNLYWYRQAAGRGLQLLFYSVGIGQISSEVPQNLSASRPQDRQFILSSKKLLLSDSGFYLCAWSRDRKRPEAFFGQGTRLTVV.

The table lists this clone with a few counts. This rearrangement joins TRBV7-6 to TRBJ1-5; no reliable D call. Trimming took 1 base from V and 6 from J, leaving 13 bases between them. This CDR3 spans 15 amino acids. From germline, CDR1 is SGHVS and CDR2 FNYEAQ. CDR3 protein: CASSLDPGSGQPQHF. For the CDR3, the DNA is TGTGCCAGCAGCTTAGATCCGGGTTCGGGTCAGCCCCAGCATTTT.

The chain couples TRBV27 to TRBJ1-2; 11 nucleotides match TRBD1. With 6 bases clipped from V and 8 bases from J, the junction kept 8 bases outside the gene matches. The CDR3 runs 14 residues. Germline values: CDR1 MNHEY, CDR2 SMNVEV (reference sequence). The CDR3 region is CASSLGQGAGGYTF. The DNA for the CDR3 is TGTGCCAGCAGCCTAGGACAGGGGGCGGGGGGCTACACCTTC.

The rearrangement joins TRBV15 to TRBJ2-7; possible D gene TRBD2, 6 bases. Germline lookup yields CDR1 LNHNV and CDR2 YYDKDF (reference sequence). The V end lost 0 bases, the J end lost 2 bases, and 11 bases lay between the germline ends. This CDR3 spans 15 amino acids. The CDR3 sequence is CATSRESGFPYEQYF. The CDR3 DNA is TGTGCCACCAGCAGAGAAAGCGGGTTCCCCTACGAGCAGTACTTC.

The V gene is TRBV7-3, the J gene TRBJ2-3; 7 bases line up with TRBD2. Unmatched junction bases numbered 2, after V lost 0 bases and J lost 5 bases. The V gene's germline CDR1 is SGHTA and CDR2 FQGTGA. The CDR3 is 14 amino acids. The CDR3 sequence is CASSLTGGEDTQYF. The CDR3 nucleotides are TGTGCCAGCAGCTTAACGGGGGGGGAAGATACGCAGTATTTT.

The CDR3 sequence is CASSMSGSSGNTIYF. CDR3 bases: TGTGCCAGTAGTATGTCGGGGTCTTCCGGAAACACCATATATTTT. The chain combines TRBV19 with TRBJ1-3; no clear D gene. V lost 3 bases to trimming and J lost 4 bases, with 13 bases between them. This CDR3 spans 15 amino acids. Germline V gene data show CDR1 as LNHDA and CDR2 as SQIVND (reference sequence).

The chain is built from TRBV7-9 and TRBJ2-5; 10 nucleotides agree with TRBD2. The CDR3 has 14 amino acids. V shed 1 base and J 11 bases; nucleotides not matched to a gene: 7. CDR1 is SEHNR, CDR2 FQNEAQ, per germline (reference sequence). CDR3 sequence (DNA): TGTGCCAGCAGCTTAGAATTAGCGGGAGGTGAGCAGTACTTC. Amino acids: CASSLELAGGEQYF.

This sequence joins TRBV6-6 and TRBJ2-2, with a tentative D call TRBD2 (5 bases). Germline V gives CDR1 MNHNY, CDR2 SVGAGI (reference sequence). This CDR3 has 14 residues. V was clipped by 6 bases and J by 13 bases, with 21 bases between them. CDR3 in amino acids: CASRRKGPGSWLFF. The CDR3 DNA follows: TGTGCCAGCAGGCGTAAAGGACCGGGGAGCTGGCTGTTTTTT.

The rearrangement links TRBV15 to TRBJ2-3; D unclear. Germline V lookup: CDR1 LNHNV, CDR2 YYDKDF (reference sequence). The V and J ends lost 0 bases and 4 bases respectively, with 17 bases between them. The CDR3 loop spans 17 amino acids. The CDR3 bases are TGTGCCACCAGCAGAGATCGCCGACATCCTTCTCCAGATACGCAGTATTTT. It translates to CATSRDRRHPSPDTQYF.

The chain has TRBV7-8 and TRBJ2-7, with TRBD1 identical over 7 bases. V was clipped by 5 bases and J by 4 bases; unmatched bases: 5. CDR1 is SGHVS, CDR2 FQNEAQ, per germline. CDR3 size: 13 residues. This CDR3 reads CASSPTGRYEQYF. DNA for the CDR3: TGTGCCAGCAGCCCGACAGGGCGGTACGAGCAGTACTTC.

The V call is TRBV30, the J call TRBJ1-1; D gene ambiguous. Trimming removed 8 bases from V and 0 bases from J, with 10 bases in between. Per the germline V gene, CDR1 is GTSNPN and CDR2 is SVGIG (reference sequence). CDR3 length: 12 residues. CDR3 loop: CAGGDLNTEAFF. In DNA, the CDR3 is TGTGCCGGCGGAGACCTGAACACTGAAGCTTTCTTT.

The chain links TRBV28 to TRBJ2-7; perhaps TRBD1 as D (6 bases). Germline CDR1 MDHEN, CDR2 SYDVKM. Trimming removed 3 bases from V and 7 bases from J, with 16 bases in between. The CDR3 runs 14 residues. CDR3 DNA sequence: TGTGCCAGCAGTTTGCAGGGATGGACAGAAGAGCAGTACTTC. This codes for CASSLQGWTEEQYF.

The chain couples TRBV18 to TRBJ1-1, with D possibly TRBD1 on 6 matching bases. The CDR3 sequence is 15 residues long. Germline V gene data show CDR1 as KGHSH and CDR2 as LQKENI. The V end was cut by 8 bases, the J end by 3 bases, with 19 bases between. The DNA for the CDR3 is TGTGCCAGCCTATTCCCCAGGGGAGGGTACACTGAAGCTTTCTTT. Translation: CASLFPRGGYTEAFF.

J is TRBJ2-1 and V is TRBV27; D is possibly TRBD2 (6 bases). The CDR3 length is 15 residues. V lost 3 bases and J 2 bases, leaving 11 bases between the germline ends. The germline gives CDR1 MNHEY, CDR2 SMNVEV (reference sequence). The CDR3 protein is CASSFGAGPYNEQFF. The CDR3 DNA reads as TGTGCCAGCAGTTTTGGGGCGGGGCCCTACAATGAGCAGTTCTTC.

CDR3 residues: CASSEVGRAGELFF. DNA for the CDR3: TGTGCCAGCAGTGAAGTTGGGCGAGCCGGGGAGCTGTTTTTT. The J gene is TRBJ2-2, the V gene TRBV2; no clear D. Trimming removed 1 base at V and 6 bases at J, with 9 bases between. The length of the CDR3 is 14 residues. CDR1 is SNHLY and CDR2 is FYNNEI in the germline V gene.